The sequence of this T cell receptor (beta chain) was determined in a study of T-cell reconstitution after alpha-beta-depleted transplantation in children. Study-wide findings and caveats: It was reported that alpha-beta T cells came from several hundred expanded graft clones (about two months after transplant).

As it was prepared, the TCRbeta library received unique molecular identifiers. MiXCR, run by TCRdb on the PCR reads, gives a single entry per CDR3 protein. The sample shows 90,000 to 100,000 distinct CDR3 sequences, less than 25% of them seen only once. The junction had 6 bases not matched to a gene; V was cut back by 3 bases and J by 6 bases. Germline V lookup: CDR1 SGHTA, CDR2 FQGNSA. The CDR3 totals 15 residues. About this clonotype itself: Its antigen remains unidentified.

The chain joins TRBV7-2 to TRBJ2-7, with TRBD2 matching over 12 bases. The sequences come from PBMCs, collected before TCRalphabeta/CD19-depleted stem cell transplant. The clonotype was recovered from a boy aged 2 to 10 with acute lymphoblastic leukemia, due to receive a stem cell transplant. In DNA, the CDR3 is TGTGCCAGCAGCTTGACTAGCGGGAGAATGGGCGAGCAGTACTTC. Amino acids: CASSLTSGRMGEQYF. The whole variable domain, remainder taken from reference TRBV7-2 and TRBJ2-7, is GAGVSQSPSNKVTEKGKDVELRCDPISGHTALYWYRQSLGQGLEFLIYFQGNSAPDKSGLPSDRFSAERTGGSVSTLTIQRTQQEDSAVYLCASSLTSGRMGEQYFGPGTRLTVT.